Below are 17 T cell receptor beta chains sequenced from a single sample in a study of T-cell memory formation after mild COVID-19. MiXCR, run by TCRdb on the 5' RACE reads, gives a single entry per CDR3 protein. The sample gives hundreds of thousands of distinct CDR3 sequences, 25% of which show up once; under 15% is in the top ten. The sequenced sample consisted of PBMCs or a T cell subset sorted from them (not recorded which). The origin of the receptors is an adult woman who had mild COVID-19 (a few samples of this study predate the infection). Cell type and time point are not known.

The chain is built from TRBV7-3 and TRBJ2-5, with D possibly matching TRBD2 (6 bases). The CDR3 is 15 amino acids. Germline V gene sequence: CDR1 SGHTA, CDR2 FQGTGA. V gave up 5 bases and J gave up 2 bases, with 15 bases separating them. The CDR3 coding sequence is TGTGCCAGCAGCCCCGGGGGTTGGGGACAAGAGACCCAGTACTTC. This encodes CASSPGGWGQETQYF. The variable domain in full, with the rest retrieved from reference TRBV7-3 and TRBJ2-5, is GAGVSQTPSNKVTEKGKYVELRCDPISGHTALYWYRQSLGQGPEFLIYFQGTGAADDSGLPNDRFFAVRPEGSVSTLKIQRTERGDSAVYLCASSPGGWGQETQYFGPGTRLLVL.

This chain joins TRBV20-1 and TRBJ2-2, with 9 bases matching TRBD2. V lost 8 bases to trimming and J lost 6 bases; unmatched junction nucleotides: 16. Germline CDR1 reads DFQATT; CDR2 reads SNEGSKA (reference sequence). This CDR3 is 16 amino acids long. The CDR3 loop reads CSTSRGGIWGPGELFF. As DNA, the CDR3 is TGCAGTACCTCGCGGGGGGGCATCTGGGGTCCCGGGGAGCTGTTTTTT.

The rearrangement joins TRBV7-6 to TRBJ2-7; D is tentatively TRBD1 or TRBD2 (5 bases each). The CDR3 spans 13 residues. Per the germline V gene, CDR1 is SGHVS and CDR2 is FNYEAQ. V was pared by 4 bases and J by 3 bases, with 10 bases between. The CDR3 DNA reads as TGTGCCAGCAGCTCTCAGGGAGTCTACGAGCAGTACTTC. This codes for CASSSQGVYEQYF.

The CDR3: CSASVGPGGYTF. The CDR3 region has the DNA TGCAGTGCTAGTGTGGGTCCGGGGGGCTACACCTTC. The V gene is TRBV20-1, the J gene TRBJ1-2; D uncertain. Trimming removed 3 bases at V and 8 bases at J, with 13 bases between. This CDR3 has 12 amino acids. Germline V gene lookup returns CDR1 DFQATT and CDR2 SNEGSKA (reference sequence).

This clonotype appeared a single time. The CDR3 sequence is CASSRETSGGAHTQYF. The CDR3 coding sequence is TGTGCCAGCAGCCGAGAAACTAGCGGGGGGGCTCATACGCAGTATTTT. The chain joins TRBV6-6 to TRBJ2-3, with TRBD2 matching 13 bases. The CDR3 consists of 16 residues. With 6 bases clipped from V and 7 bases from J, the junction kept 10 bases outside the gene matches. Per the germline V gene, CDR1 is MNHNY and CDR2 is SVGAGI (reference sequence).

V and J are TRBV5-1 and TRBJ2-7, with D possibly TRBD1 on 6 matching bases. V was pared by 0 bases and J by 3 bases, with 13 bases between. The CDR3 is 15 amino acids. Per germline, CDR1 SGHRS and CDR2 YFSETQ. CDR3 protein: CASSLAGTRFYEQYF. The CDR3 region has the DNA TGCGCCAGCAGCTTGGCCGGGACACGTTTCTACGAGCAGTACTTC.

The V call is TRBV20-1, the J call TRBJ2-5; D is perhaps TRBD2 (6 bases). CDR1 and CDR2 (germline): DFQATT, SNEGSKA (reference sequence). Trimming pared 3 bases from V and 5 bases from J, leaving 10 bases between. This CDR3 is 12 amino acids long. CDR3 coding DNA: TGCAGTGCTAGGACTAGTGGGGAGACCCAGTACTTC. It codes for CSARTSGETQYF.

The chain links TRBV7-2 to TRBJ2-7; perhaps TRBD2 as D (5 bases). The CDR3 covers 16 residues. Trimming pared 1 base from V and 2 bases from J, leaving 15 bases between. Per the germline V gene, CDR1 is SGHTA and CDR2 is FQGNSA. The CDR3 DNA reads TGTGCCAGCAGCTTAGATGAGGGCCACGGCACCTACGAGCAGTACTTC. It encodes CASSLDEGHGTYEQYF.

As for this clonotype: Relative to the germline gene, one junction end is altered; a read error may explain this. The V and J genes are TRBV7-7 and TRBJ2-1; 7 bases fit TRBD2. This CDR3 region has 16 residues. CDR1 is SSHAT and CDR2 is FNYEAQ in the germline V gene (reference sequence). The CDR3 loop reads CASSLAGLSSYNEQFF. CDR3 coding DNA: TGTGCTAGCAGCTTAGCGGGCCTCAGCTCCTACAATGAGCAGTTCTTC.

This clonotype was counted between two and nine times. CDR3 sequence: CAIRRTSGTDTQYF. The DNA for the CDR3 is TGTGCCATCAGGAGGACATCGGGCACAGATACGCAGTATTTT. The V gene is TRBV10-3, the J gene TRBJ2-3, with D maybe TRBD1 (5 bases). The CDR3 contains 14 residues. Germline loops: CDR1 ENHRY, CDR2 SYGVKD. The V gene lost 6 bases and the J gene lost 1 base, with 11 bases spanning the gap.

This sequence joins TRBV5-6 and TRBJ1-2; D is unclear. Trimming removed 0 bases from V and 6 bases from J, with 12 bases in between. Germline lookup yields CDR1 SGHDT and CDR2 YYEEEE. This CDR3 is 14 amino acids long. The CDR3 spells CASSLATPQDGYTF. In DNA form, the CDR3 reads TGTGCCAGCAGCTTGGCCACCCCTCAGGATGGCTACACCTTC.

This clonotype came up a few times. V usage is TRBV5-1 and J usage is TRBJ2-7; D unclear. Trimming pared 4 bases from V and 3 bases from J, leaving 11 bases between. Germline CDR1 SGHRS, CDR2 YFSETQ. The CDR3 runs to 13 residues. CDR3 in DNA: TGCGCCAGCAGCGATTCCGCGCGCTACGAGCAGTACTTC. It encodes CASSDSARYEQYF.

This clonotype was detected only a few times. CDR3 loop: CASTRNSNQPQHF. CDR3 sequence (DNA): TGTGCCAGCACCAGGAATAGCAATCAGCCCCAGCATTTT. The rearrangement links TRBV12-3 or TRBV12-4 to TRBJ1-5; D is unclear. The CDR3 consists of 13 residues. Trimming removed 7 bases from V and 0 bases from J, with 7 bases in between.

This clonotype was seen only a few times. The J gene is TRBJ2-7, the V gene TRBV6-5, with TRBD2 matching over 15 bases. Germline V gene sequence: CDR1 MNHEY, CDR2 SVGAGI. The CDR3 sequence is 17 residues long. J lost 2 bases, V lost 8 bases, and 10 bases had no gene match. The CDR3 sequence is CASETGLAGGRPYEQYF. CDR3 nucleotides: TGTGCCAGCGAAACCGGACTAGCGGGAGGGCGTCCCTACGAGCAGTACTTC.

The chain employs TRBV5-1 and TRBJ2-3; D unresolved. The ends were cut back, 5 bases at V and 4 bases at J, with 8 bases in the middle. The CDR3 has 12 amino acids. CDR1 and CDR2 (germline): SGHRS, YFSETQ. CDR3 in amino acids: CASSQRADTQYF. The DNA of the CDR3 is TGCGCCAGCAGTCAGAGAGCAGATACGCAGTATTTT.

The chain joins TRBV5-1 to TRBJ1-6; D possibly corresponds to TRBD1 (5 bases). V shed 1 base and J shed 5 bases, with 10 bases lying between them. CDR1 SGHRS and CDR2 YFSETQ come from the germline V gene. The CDR3 totals 15 residues. CDR3 sequence: CASSLSRGDNSPLHF. The CDR3 region has the DNA TGCGCCAGCAGCTTGTCAAGGGGCGATAATTCACCCCTCCACTTT.

This clonotype has more than one count but fewer than ten. This sequence joins TRBV9 and TRBJ2-2, with a tentative D call TRBD2 (6 bases). Trimming stripped 0 bases from V and 9 bases from J, with 9 bases between. Germline V gene lookup returns CDR1 SGDLS and CDR2 YYNGEE. CDR3 length equals 13 residues. The DNA for the CDR3 is TGTGCCAGCAGCGTAGAGGGACTTCGGGAGCTGTTTTTT. As protein: CASSVEGLRELFF.